The T cell receptor beta chain described here comes from a study of T-cell reconstitution after alpha-beta-depleted transplantation in children. Unique molecular identifiers were incorporated when the TCRbeta library was constructed. TCRdb processed the PCR reads anew with MiXCR; each CDR3 protein has one entry. The table shows about 540,000 distinct CDR3 sequences, with approximately 20% occurring only once. The CDR3 is 14 residues long. The V and J ends lost 10 bases and 0 bases respectively, with 16 bases between them. From germline, CDR1 is MNHEY and CDR2 SMNVEV (reference sequence). This specimen consisted of PBMCs from the stem cell graft donor, obtained from the stem cell graft. The source of this sequence is a human donor who donated a stem cell graft to a child with acute lymphoblastic leukemia. The J gene is TRBJ2-7, the V gene TRBV27, with D perhaps TRBD1 or TRBD2 (5 bases each). The CDR3: CATKPGTVSYEQYF. CDR3 bases: TGTGCCACCAAACCCGGGACCGTCTCCTACGAGCAGTACTTC.